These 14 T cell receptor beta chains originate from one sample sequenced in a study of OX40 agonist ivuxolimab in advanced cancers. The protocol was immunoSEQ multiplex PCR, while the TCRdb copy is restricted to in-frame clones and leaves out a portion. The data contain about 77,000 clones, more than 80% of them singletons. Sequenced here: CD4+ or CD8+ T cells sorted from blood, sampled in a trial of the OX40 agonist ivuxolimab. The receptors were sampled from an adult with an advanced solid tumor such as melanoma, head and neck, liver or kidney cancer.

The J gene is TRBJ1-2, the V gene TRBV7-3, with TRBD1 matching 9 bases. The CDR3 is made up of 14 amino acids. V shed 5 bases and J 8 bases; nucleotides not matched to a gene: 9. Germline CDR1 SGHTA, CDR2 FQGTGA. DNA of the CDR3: TGTGCCAGCAGCCCGGGACAGGGATTGGGCGGCTACACCTTC. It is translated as CASSPGQGLGGYTF.

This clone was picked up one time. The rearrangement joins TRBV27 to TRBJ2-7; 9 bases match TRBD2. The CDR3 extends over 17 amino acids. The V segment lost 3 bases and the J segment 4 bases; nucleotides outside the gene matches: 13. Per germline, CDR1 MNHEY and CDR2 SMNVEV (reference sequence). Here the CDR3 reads CASSFHRGGLAQYEQYF. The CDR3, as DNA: TGTGCCAGCAGTTTCCATAGGGGCGGACTAGCGCAATACGAGCAGTACTTC.

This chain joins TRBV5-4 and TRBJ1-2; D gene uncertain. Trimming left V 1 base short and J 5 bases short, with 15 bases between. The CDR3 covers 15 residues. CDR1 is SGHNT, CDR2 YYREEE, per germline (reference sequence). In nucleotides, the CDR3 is TGTGCCAGCAGCTTGCCCCGGGCTGCCCTATATGGCTACACCTTC. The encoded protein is CASSLPRAALYGYTF. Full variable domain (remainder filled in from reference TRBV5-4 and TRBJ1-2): ETGVTQSPTHLIKTRGQQVTLRCSSQSGHNTVSWYQQALGQGPQFIFQYYREEENGRGNFPPRFSGLQFPNYSSELNVNALELDDSALYLCASSLPRAALYGYTFGSGTRLTVV.

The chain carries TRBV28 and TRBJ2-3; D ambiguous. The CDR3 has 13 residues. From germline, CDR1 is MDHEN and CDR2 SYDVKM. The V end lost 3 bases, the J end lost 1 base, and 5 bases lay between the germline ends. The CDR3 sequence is CASSLRRTDTQYF. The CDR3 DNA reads TGTGCCAGCAGTTTGCGCCGCACAGATACGCAGTATTTT.

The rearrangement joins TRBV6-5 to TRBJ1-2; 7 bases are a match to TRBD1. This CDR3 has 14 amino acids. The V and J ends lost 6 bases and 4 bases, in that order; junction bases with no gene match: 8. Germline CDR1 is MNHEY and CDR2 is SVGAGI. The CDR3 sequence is CASRMRTGSYGYTF. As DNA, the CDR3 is TGTGCCAGCAGGATGAGGACAGGCTCCTATGGCTACACCTTC.

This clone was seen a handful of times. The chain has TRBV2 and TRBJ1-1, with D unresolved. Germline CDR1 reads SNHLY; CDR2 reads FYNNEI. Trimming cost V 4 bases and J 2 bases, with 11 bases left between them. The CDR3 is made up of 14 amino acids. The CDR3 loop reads CASSVRTANTEAFF. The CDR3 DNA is TGTGCCAGCAGTGTGCGGACGGCTAACACTGAAGCTTTCTTT.

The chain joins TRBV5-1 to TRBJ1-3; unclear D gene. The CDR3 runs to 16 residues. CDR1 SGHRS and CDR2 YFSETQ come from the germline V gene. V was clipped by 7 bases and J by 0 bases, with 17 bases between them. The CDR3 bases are TGCGCCAGCGGGGAGTCACCGTCTCACTCTGGAAACACCATATATTTT. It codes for CASGESPSHSGNTIYF.

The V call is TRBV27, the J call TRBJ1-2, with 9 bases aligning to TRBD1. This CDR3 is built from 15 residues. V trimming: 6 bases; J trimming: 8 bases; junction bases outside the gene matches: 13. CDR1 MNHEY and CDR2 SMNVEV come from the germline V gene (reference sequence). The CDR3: CASRLQGAEAGGYTF. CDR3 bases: TGTGCCAGCAGGCTACAGGGGGCAGAGGCTGGGGGCTACACCTTC.

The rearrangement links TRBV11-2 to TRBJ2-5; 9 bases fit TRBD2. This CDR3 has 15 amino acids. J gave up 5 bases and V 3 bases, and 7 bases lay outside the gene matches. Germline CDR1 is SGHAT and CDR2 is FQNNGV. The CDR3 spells CASSLRGGRVETQYF. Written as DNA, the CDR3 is TGTGCCAGCAGCTTGCGTGGCGGGAGGGTTGAGACCCAGTACTTC.

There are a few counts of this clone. The CDR3 protein is CASSPRGKSGELFF. CDR3 DNA: TGTGCCAGCTCACCACGGGGGAAGAGCGGGGAGCTGTTTTTT. The V gene is TRBV18, the J gene TRBJ2-2; possibly TRBD1 or TRBD2 for D (5 bases each). Trimming took 1 base from V and 7 from J, leaving 10 bases between them. CDR1 is KGHSH, CDR2 LQKENI, per germline. The CDR3 sequence is 14 residues long.

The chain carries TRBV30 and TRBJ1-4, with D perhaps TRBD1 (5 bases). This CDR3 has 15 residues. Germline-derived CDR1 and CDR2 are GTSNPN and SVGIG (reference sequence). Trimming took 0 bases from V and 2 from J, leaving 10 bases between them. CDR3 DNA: TGTGCCTGGAGTGTATGGGCAGGGACTAATGAAAAACTGTTTTTT. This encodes CAWSVWAGTNEKLFF. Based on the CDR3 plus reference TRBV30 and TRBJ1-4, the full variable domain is SQTIHQWPATLVQPVGSPLSLECTVEGTSNPNLYWYRQAAGRGLQLLFYSVGIGQISSEVPQNLSASRPQDRQFILSSKKLLLSDSGFYLCAWSVWAGTNEKLFFGSGTQLSVL.

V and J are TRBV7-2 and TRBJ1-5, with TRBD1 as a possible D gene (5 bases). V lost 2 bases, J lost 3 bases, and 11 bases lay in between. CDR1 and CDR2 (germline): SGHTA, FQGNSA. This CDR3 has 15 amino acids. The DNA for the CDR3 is TGTGCCAGCAGCTTATCGGGACGGCTCAATCAGCCCCAGCATTTT. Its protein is CASSLSGRLNQPQHF.

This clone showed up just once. CDR3 in amino acids: CATVRLAGDTQYF. In nucleotides, the CDR3 is TGTGCCACCGTCCGACTAGCAGGAGATACGCAGTATTTT. V gene TRBV7-2 combines with J gene TRBJ2-3; TRBD2 matches 7 bases. Germline assignment: CDR1 SGHTA and CDR2 FQGNSA. The CDR3 length is 13 residues. J was trimmed by 5 bases and V by 10 bases; bases with no gene match: 9.

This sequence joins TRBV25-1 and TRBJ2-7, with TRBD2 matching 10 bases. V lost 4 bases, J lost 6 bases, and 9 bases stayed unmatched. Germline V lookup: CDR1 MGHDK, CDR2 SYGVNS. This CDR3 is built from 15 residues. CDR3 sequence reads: CASSAASGSLVEQYF. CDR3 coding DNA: TGTGCCAGCAGTGCTGCTAGCGGGAGTTTGGTCGAGCAGTACTTC.